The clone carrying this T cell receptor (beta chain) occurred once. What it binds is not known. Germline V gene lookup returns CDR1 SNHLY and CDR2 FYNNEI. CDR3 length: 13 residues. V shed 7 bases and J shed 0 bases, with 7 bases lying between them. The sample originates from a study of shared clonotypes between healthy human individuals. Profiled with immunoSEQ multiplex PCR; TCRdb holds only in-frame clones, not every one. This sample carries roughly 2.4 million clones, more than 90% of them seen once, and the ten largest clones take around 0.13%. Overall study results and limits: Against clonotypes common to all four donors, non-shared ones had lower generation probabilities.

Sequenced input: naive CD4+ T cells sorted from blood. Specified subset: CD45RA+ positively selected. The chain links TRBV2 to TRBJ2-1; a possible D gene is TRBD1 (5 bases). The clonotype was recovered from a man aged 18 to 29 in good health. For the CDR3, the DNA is TGTGCCAGCAAAGGGGCCTCCTACAATGAGCAGTTCTTC. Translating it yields CASKGASYNEQFF. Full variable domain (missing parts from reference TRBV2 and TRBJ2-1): EPEVTQTPSHQVTQMGQEVILRCVPISNHLYFYWYRQILGQKVEFLVSFYNNEISEKSEIFDDQFSVERPDGSNFTLKIRSTKLEDSAMYFCASKGASYNEQFFGPGTRLTVL.